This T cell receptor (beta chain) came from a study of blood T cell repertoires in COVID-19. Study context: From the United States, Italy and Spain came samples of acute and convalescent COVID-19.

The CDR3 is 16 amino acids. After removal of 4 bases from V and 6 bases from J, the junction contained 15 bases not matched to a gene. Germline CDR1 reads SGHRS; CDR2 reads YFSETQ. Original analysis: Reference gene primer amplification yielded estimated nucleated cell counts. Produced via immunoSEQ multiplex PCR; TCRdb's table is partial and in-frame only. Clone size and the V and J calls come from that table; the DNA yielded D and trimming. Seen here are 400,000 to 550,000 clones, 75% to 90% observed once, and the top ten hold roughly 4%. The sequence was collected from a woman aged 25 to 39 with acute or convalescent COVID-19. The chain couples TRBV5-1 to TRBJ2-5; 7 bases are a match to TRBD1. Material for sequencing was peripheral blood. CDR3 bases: TGCGCCAGCAGCGGACCCGAGACAGGGTTTTCGAAGACCCAGTACTTC. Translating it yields CASSGPETGFSKTQYF.